This T cell receptor (beta chain) was identified in a study of T cell changes during pregnancy in multiple sclerosis. This clone was seen a handful of times. Repertoires were generated with immunoSEQ multiplex PCR, while TCRdb's copy carries only in-frame clones and drops some. The sample has roughly 87,000 clones; roughly nine tenths are singletons. Per the germline V gene, CDR1 is MDHEN and CDR2 is SYDVKM. Trimming removed 7 bases at V and 2 bases at J, with 6 bases between. The CDR3 consists of 12 residues. The source of this sequence is a female donor in good health, serving as a control in a pregnancy study. Some clones in this sample may be carry-over from other donors' samples. Sequences were derived from PBMCs, sampled in the first trimester of pregnancy. The chain employs TRBV28 and TRBJ1-5; D uncertain. CDR3 protein: CASTRGNQPQHF. The DNA of the CDR3 is TGTGCCAGCACGAGGGGCAATCAGCCCCAGCATTTT.